This T cell receptor (beta chain) was identified in a study of T-cell reconstitution after alpha-beta-depleted transplantation in children. This clonotype was observed a few times. Researchers prepared the TCRbeta library using unique molecular identifiers, the study reports. TCRdb redid the calling of the PCR reads with MiXCR, one entry per CDR3 protein. Of about 640,000 distinct CDR3 sequences in the sample, about an eighth were seen once. The CDR3 is 16 amino acids. Trimming removed 3 bases from V and 2 bases from J, with 16 bases in between. CDR1 and CDR2 (germline): KGHSH, LQKENI. The receptor comes from a male patient between 5 and 17 years old who had a stem cell transplant for acute myeloid leukemia, so the T cells may come from the graft donor. V usage is TRBV18 and J usage is TRBJ1-2; D gene uncertain. Sequenced material: PBMCs, mostly from graft donor cells, taken 360 days after TCRalphabeta/CD19-depleted stem cell transplant. CDR3: CASSPETVIVNYGYTF. For the CDR3, the DNA is TGTGCCAGCTCACCCGAAACAGTTATCGTCAACTATGGCTACACCTTC.